The rows below give T cell receptor beta chains drawn from one sample of a study of T cells after yellow fever vaccination. MiXCR, applied by TCRdb to the 5' RACE reads, yields one record per CDR3 protein. The sample carries a few hundred thousand distinct CDR3 sequences, more than 9% recorded once. The material sequenced was PBMCs, taken on the day of the first yellow fever vaccination. These receptors originate from a man aged 18 to 30 who received the YFV17D yellow fever vaccine. Each CDR3 is given with its conserved first and last residue. Fields, in order: D gene, V gene, clone size, J gene, CDR3 protein, CDR3 DNA. The D gene is left open where the match is weak. A clone size is listed for some rows: how often the clone was seen (once, few, many), or a class if it is expanded.

d_call: TRBD2
v_call: TRBV7-2
clone_size: many
j_call: TRBJ2-3
cdr3_aa: CASSSAGRGRGTDTQYF
cdr3_nt: TGTGCCAGCAGCTCAGCGGGGCGGGGCCGGGGCACAGATACGCAGTATTTT

d_call: NA
v_call: TRBV2
clone_size: NA
j_call: TRBJ1-5
cdr3_aa: CASNWGGRNQPQHF
cdr3_nt: TGTGCCAGCAATTGGGGAGGGCGCAATCAGCCCCAGCATTTT

d_call: NA
v_call: TRBV6-5
clone_size: NA
j_call: TRBJ1-2
cdr3_aa: CASTLYRSQTYGYTF
cdr3_nt: TGTGCCAGCACTTTATACAGGTCACAGACGTATGGCTACACCTTC

d_call: NA
v_call: TRBV5-1
clone_size: many
j_call: TRBJ2-7
cdr3_aa: CASRSRGAGEQYF
cdr3_nt: TGCGCCAGCAGGTCCAGGGGAGCGGGCGAGCAGTACTTC

d_call: NA
v_call: TRBV5-1
clone_size: NA
j_call: TRBJ1-1
cdr3_aa: CASSLLTPGNTEAFF
cdr3_nt: TGCGCCAGCAGCTTACTGACACCCGGGAACACTGAAGCTTTCTTT

d_call: NA
v_call: TRBV5-6
clone_size: few
j_call: TRBJ1-1
cdr3_aa: CASSREQGKAFF
cdr3_nt: TGTGCCAGCAGTCGCGAACAGGGAAAAGCTTTCTTT

d_call: NA
v_call: TRBV12-3/TRBV12-4
clone_size: many
j_call: TRBJ2-7
cdr3_aa: CASSLAGEQYF
cdr3_nt: TGTGCCAGCAGTTTAGCCGGCGAGCAGTACTTC

d_call: NA
v_call: TRBV12-3/TRBV12-4
clone_size: NA
j_call: TRBJ2-6
cdr3_aa: CASSGSPGANVLTF
cdr3_nt: TGTGCCAGCAGTGGGAGTCCTGGGGCCAACGTCCTGACTTTC

d_call: NA
v_call: TRBV10-1
clone_size: many
j_call: TRBJ2-1
cdr3_aa: CASSGGGNNEQFF
cdr3_nt: TGCGCCAGCAGTGGCGGGGGCAACAATGAGCAGTTCTTC

d_call: TRBD1
v_call: TRBV5-1
clone_size: few
j_call: TRBJ1-2
cdr3_aa: CASSLSTGVGGYTF
cdr3_nt: TGCGCCAGCAGCTTGTCCACAGGGGTAGGAGGCTACACCTTC

d_call: NA
v_call: TRBV12-3/TRBV12-4
clone_size: many
j_call: TRBJ2-5
cdr3_aa: CASSLAHLKETQYF
cdr3_nt: TGTGCCAGCAGTTTAGCGCATTTAAAAGAGACCCAGTACTTC

d_call: NA
v_call: TRBV9
clone_size: NA
j_call: TRBJ2-1
cdr3_aa: CASSVVGEDEQFF
cdr3_nt: TGTGCCAGCAGCGTAGTAGGTGAAGATGAGCAGTTCTTC

d_call: NA
v_call: TRBV12-3/TRBV12-4
clone_size: NA
j_call: TRBJ1-1
cdr3_aa: CASRQPPYDTEAFF
cdr3_nt: TGTGCCAGCAGACAACCCCCGTACGACACTGAAGCTTTCTTT

d_call: NA
v_call: TRBV12-3/TRBV12-4
clone_size: few
j_call: TRBJ1-1
cdr3_aa: CASSFTERAFF
cdr3_nt: TGTGCCAGCAGTTTCACGGAGAGGGCTTTCTTT

d_call: NA
v_call: TRBV4-3
clone_size: NA
j_call: TRBJ2-3
cdr3_aa: CASSEDFLYTDTQYF
cdr3_nt: TGCGCCAGCAGCGAGGACTTCCTCTACACAGATACGCAGTATTTT

d_call: NA
v_call: TRBV5-8
clone_size: few
j_call: TRBJ2-1
cdr3_aa: CASSFRDPYNEQFF
cdr3_nt: TGTGCCAGCAGCTTCCGGGACCCGTACAATGAGCAGTTCTTC

d_call: NA
v_call: TRBV7-6
clone_size: medium-sized
j_call: TRBJ2-3
cdr3_aa: CASSYTSTDTQYF
cdr3_nt: TGTGCCAGCAGCTACACTAGCACAGATACGCAGTATTTT

d_call: NA
v_call: TRBV28
clone_size: many
j_call: TRBJ1-1
cdr3_aa: CASSFQYSNPNTEAFF
cdr3_nt: TGTGCCAGCAGTTTTCAGTACTCCAACCCGAACACTGAAGCTTTCTTT

d_call: TRBD2
v_call: TRBV5-1
clone_size: NA
j_call: TRBJ2-7
cdr3_aa: CASSWPSGGGPYEQYF
cdr3_nt: TGCGCCAGCAGCTGGCCCTCCGGCGGGGGGCCCTACGAGCAGTACTTC

d_call: TRBD1
v_call: TRBV29-1
clone_size: NA
j_call: TRBJ1-1
cdr3_aa: CSVEDRDREAFF
cdr3_nt: TGCAGCGTTGAAGATCGGGACAGGGAGGCTTTCTTT

d_call: NA
v_call: TRBV6-2/TRBV6-3
clone_size: few
j_call: TRBJ2-1
cdr3_aa: CASSYFPDPPYNEQFF
cdr3_nt: TGTGCCAGCAGTTATTTTCCGGACCCTCCCTACAATGAGCAGTTCTTC

d_call: NA
v_call: TRBV5-1
clone_size: many
j_call: TRBJ2-4
cdr3_aa: CASSDGLLAKNIQYF
cdr3_nt: TGCGCCAGCAGCGACGGACTGTTAGCCAAAAACATTCAGTACTTC